One and the same sample provided the 8 T cell receptor beta chains below, sequenced in a study. TCRdb reprocessed the RT-PCR reads via MiXCR and lists one record per CDR3 protein. This repertoire shows 550,000 to 750,000 distinct CDR3 sequences, over 12% found once; its top ten account for 3.6%. Sequenced material: memory CD4+ T cells from blood. The receptors derive from a female donor in good health, serving as a healthy control.

The genes are TRBV9 and TRBJ1-2; possible D gene TRBD1, 5 bases. Germline values: CDR1 SGDLS, CDR2 YYNGEE. V gave up 4 bases and J gave up 7 bases, with 26 bases separating them. The CDR3 is made up of 17 amino acids. CDR3 bases: TGTGCCAGCAGCCCCGAGCCAGGGACGCGTATAATGGCTGGCTACACCTTC. Residues: CASSPEPGTRIMAGYTF.

This clonotype was picked up one time. The DNA of the CDR3 is TGCGCCAGCAGTAAAAGGGACACTGAGGGCTATGGCTACACCTTC. As protein: CASSKRDTEGYGYTF. The rearrangement links TRBV10-1 to TRBJ1-2; D may be TRBD1 (6 bases). The CDR3 has 15 amino acids. The V gene's germline CDR1 is WNHNN and CDR2 SYGVQD (reference sequence). V gave up 5 bases and J gave up 4 bases, with 17 bases separating them.

The chain links TRBV7-2 to TRBJ1-1; D may be TRBD1 (5 bases). V was cut by 5 bases and J by 4 bases, with 14 bases left in between. Germline lookup yields CDR1 SGHTA and CDR2 FQGNSA. This CDR3 contains 14 residues. The CDR3 DNA follows: TGTGCCAGCAGCACAAAGGGGAGAGGCACTGAAGCTTTCTTT. Translation gives CASSTKGRGTEAFF. Full variable domain (outside the CDR3, taken from reference TRBV7-2 and TRBJ1-1): GAGVSQSPSNKVTEKGKDVELRCDPISGHTALYWYRQSLGQGLEFLIYFQGNSAPDKSGLPSDRFSAERTGGSVSTLTIQRTQQEDSAVYLCASSTKGRGTEAFFGQGTRLTVV.

The genes are TRBV5-1 and TRBJ2-3, with 13 bases that match TRBD2. The CDR3 is 16 residues long. V gave up 9 bases and J gave up 2 bases; unmatched junction bases: 9. Germline assignment: CDR1 SGHRS and CDR2 YFSETQ. The chain's CDR3 is CAIRTSGSPPTDTQYF. CDR3 sequence (DNA): TGCGCCATCCGGACTAGCGGGAGCCCACCCACAGATACGCAGTATTTT. Variable domain in full (rest from reference TRBV5-1 and TRBJ2-3): KAGVTQTPRYLIKTRGQQVTLSCSPISGHRSVSWYQQTPGQGLQFLFEYFSETQRNKGNFPGRFSGRQFSNSRSEMNVSTLELGDSALYLCAIRTSGSPPTDTQYFGPGTRLTVL.

In this sample, this clonotype turned up once. The chain employs TRBV7-2 and TRBJ1-5; D remains unclear. The ends were cut back, 4 bases at V and 6 bases at J, with 16 bases in the middle. CDR1 and CDR2 from the germline V gene are SGHTA and FQGNSA. This CDR3 region has 15 residues. Here the CDR3 reads CASSSSDGIGQPQHF. In DNA form, the CDR3 reads TGTGCCAGCAGCTCCAGTGATGGGATCGGTCAGCCCCAGCATTTT.

This chain connects TRBV28 to TRBJ1-2, with a possible D match to TRBD1 (6 bases). This CDR3 is 14 amino acids long. Germline V CDR1 and CDR2: MDHEN, SYDVKM. Trimming left V 4 bases short and J 4 bases short, with 13 bases between. The CDR3 coding sequence is TGTGCCAGCAGTTCTCAGACAGGAATCTATGGCTACACCTTC. It translates to CASSSQTGIYGYTF.

This clonotype was observed at least ten times. The chain couples TRBV3-1 to TRBJ2-5; TRBD2 agrees at 8 bases. CDR3 size: 16 residues. Germline V gives CDR1 LGHDT, CDR2 YNNKEL (reference sequence). Losses at the gene ends were 5 bases for V and 4 bases for J; bases not matched to a gene: 12. This CDR3 reads CASSKTQAGVGETQYF. DNA of the CDR3: TGTGCCAGCAGCAAAACCCAAGCGGGAGTGGGAGAGACCCAGTACTTC.

This clonotype showed up many times. J is TRBJ2-2 and V is TRBV6-5; the D is unclear. The CDR3 sequence is 13 residues long. Germline V lookup: CDR1 MNHEY, CDR2 SVGAGI. The V gene lost 10 bases and the J gene lost 7 bases, with 16 bases spanning the gap. This CDR3 is CAIQTNGGGELFF. CDR3 bases: TGTGCCATCCAAACAAACGGCGGCGGGGAGCTGTTTTTT.